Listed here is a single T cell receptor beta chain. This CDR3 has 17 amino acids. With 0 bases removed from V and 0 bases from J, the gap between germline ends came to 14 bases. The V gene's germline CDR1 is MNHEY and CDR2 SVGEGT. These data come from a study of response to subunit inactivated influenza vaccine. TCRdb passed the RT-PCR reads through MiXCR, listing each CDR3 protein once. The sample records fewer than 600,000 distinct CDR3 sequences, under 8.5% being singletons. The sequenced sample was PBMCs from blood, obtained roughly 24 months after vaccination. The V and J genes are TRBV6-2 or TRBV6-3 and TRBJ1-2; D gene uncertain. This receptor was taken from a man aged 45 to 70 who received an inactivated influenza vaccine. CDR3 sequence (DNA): TGTGCCAGCAGTTACTCGACCAGTTCTTCTTCTAACTATGGCTACACCTTC. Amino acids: CASSYSTSSSSNYGYTF.